The 22 T cell receptor beta chains below come from one sample, sequenced in a study of type 1 regulatory T cells. No cognate antigen is known for these TCRs. TCRdb passed the reads through MiXCR, listing each CDR3 protein once. The sample contains around 69,000 distinct CDR3 sequences, nearly 65% of which appear only once. Sequenced: cultured T cells, either the whole culture or a sorted T cell fraction (not recorded which). Documented subset: Tr1-enriched cell product generated in vitro against host alloantigens. The receptors were sampled from a human donor in good health.

V usage is TRBV20-1 and J usage is TRBJ1-1; D gene ambiguous. Germline V gene lookup returns CDR1 DFQATT and CDR2 SNEGSKA (reference sequence). Trimming took 6 bases from V and 0 from J, leaving 14 bases between them. The CDR3 is 14 amino acids. CDR3 residues: CSAPDMAVNTEAFF. The CDR3 nucleotides read TGCAGTGCACCAGACATGGCAGTGAACACTGAAGCTTTCTTT.

The J gene is TRBJ2-2, the V gene TRBV20-1, with D maybe TRBD2 (5 bases). CDR3 size: 15 residues. Germline CDR1 and CDR2: DFQATT and SNEGSKA (reference sequence). The V gene lost 1 base and the J gene lost 3 bases, with 12 bases spanning the gap. The CDR3 reads CSARGSPGDTGELFF. For the CDR3, the DNA is TGCAGTGCTAGAGGCAGCCCCGGGGACACCGGGGAGCTGTTTTTT.

The V gene is TRBV4-3, the J gene TRBJ2-2, with TRBD2 matching 14 bases. CDR3 size: 19 residues. Germline loops: CDR1 LGHNA, CDR2 YSLEER. J was trimmed by 5 bases and V by 0 bases; bases with no gene match: 8. The CDR3 coding sequence is TGCGCCAGCAGCCAAGATCAGCCACGACTAGCGGGAGGGACCGGGGAGCTGTTTTTT. It codes for CASSQDQPRLAGGTGELFF.

The rearrangement links TRBV20-1 to TRBJ1-6, with no clear D. Trimming shortened V by 0 bases and J by 0 bases, and 12 bases separated the two germline ends. This CDR3 is built from 17 residues. Germline V gives CDR1 DFQATT, CDR2 SNEGSKA (reference sequence). For the CDR3, the DNA is TGCAGTGCTAGAGATCTTGCGCAGAGCTCCTATAATTCACCCCTCCACTTT. Translation: CSARDLAQSSYNSPLHF.

The chain carries TRBV20-1 and TRBJ1-6, with unresolved D. The CDR3 is 15 amino acids. Per germline, CDR1 DFQATT and CDR2 SNEGSKA (reference sequence). With 5 bases removed from V and 9 bases from J, the gap between germline ends came to 20 bases. Here the CDR3 reads CSAPSTPGPGSPLHF. The CDR3 DNA reads TGCAGTGCTCCATCCACACCCGGACCGGGTTCACCCCTCCACTTT.

The gene calls are TRBV6-1 and TRBJ2-1; 8 bases line up with TRBD2. The CDR3 consists of 15 residues. Losses at the gene ends were 2 bases for V and 8 bases for J; bases not matched to a gene: 8. Germline V gene sequence: CDR1 MNHNS, CDR2 SASEGT. The CDR3 loop is CASSESSSGSHEQFF. In DNA form, the CDR3 reads TGTGCCAGCAGTGAAAGCTCTAGCGGGTCTCATGAGCAGTTCTTC.

Judged by abundance, this clonotype is medium-sized. The J gene is TRBJ2-4, the V gene TRBV2; TRBD1 aligns across 9 bases. V gave up 6 bases and J gave up 4 bases; unmatched junction bases: 7. Germline assignment: CDR1 SNHLY and CDR2 FYNNEI. The CDR3 has 15 residues. The CDR3 DNA is TGTGCCAGCAGGGACAGGGGTTGGGAAAAAAACATTCAGTACTTC. This translates into CASRDRGWEKNIQYF.

This clonotype has just a few counts. The chain uses TRBV10-2 and TRBJ2-3; weak D call: TRBD2 (6 bases). Germline CDR1 is WSHSY and CDR2 is SAAADI. V lost 7 bases to trimming and J lost 3 bases, with 11 bases between them. The CDR3 has 13 amino acids. CDR3 nucleotides: TGCGCCAGCAAGGAGGGGCGGACAGATACGCAGTATTTT. The encoded protein is CASKEGRTDTQYF.

The J gene is TRBJ2-2, the V gene TRBV15; D is possibly TRBD1 or TRBD2 (5 bases each). Germline V gene sequence: CDR1 LNHNV, CDR2 YYDKDF (reference sequence). There are 14 residues in the CDR3. With 6 bases removed from V and 2 bases from J, the gap between germline ends came to 10 bases. This CDR3 reads CATSLGPNTGELFF. The CDR3 DNA sequence: TGTGCCACCAGTCTGGGACCCAACACCGGGGAGCTGTTTTTT.

This chain links TRBV19 with TRBJ2-1, with 7 positions matching TRBD1. Germline CDR1 and CDR2: LNHDA and SQIVND (reference sequence). The V and J ends lost 2 bases and 7 bases, in that order; junction bases with no gene match: 8. The CDR3 is 15 residues long. This chain's CDR3 is CASSIRGRPRNEQFF. In DNA form, the CDR3 reads TGTGCCAGTAGTATAAGGGGGCGGCCTCGGAATGAGCAGTTCTTC.

This chain joins TRBV10-3 and TRBJ2-4; D assignment may be TRBD1 or TRBD2 (7 bases each). Germline loops: CDR1 ENHRY, CDR2 SYGVKD. Trimming removed 3 bases from V and 5 bases from J, with 14 bases in between. The CDR3 is made up of 15 amino acids. The CDR3 spells CAISDIRGGQNIQYF. CDR3 DNA: TGTGCCATCAGTGATATCAGGGGGGGCCAAAACATTCAGTACTTC.

V and J are TRBV6-2 or TRBV6-3 and TRBJ2-3; possibly TRBD1 for D (6 bases). V was pared by 0 bases and J by 0 bases, with 16 bases between. The CDR3 sequence is 18 residues long. Germline values: CDR1 MNHEY, CDR2 SVGEGT. The CDR3 coding sequence is TGTGCCAGCAGTTACTCGAAGCCTGCGACAGGTAGCACAGATACGCAGTATTTT. Translated: CASSYSKPATGSTDTQYF.

This clonotype was observed a handful of times. J is TRBJ2-7 and V is TRBV6-2 or TRBV6-3; 9 nucleotides line up with TRBD1. The CDR3 contains 14 residues. After removal of 5 bases from V and 3 bases from J, the junction contained 5 bases not matched to a gene. Per the germline V gene, CDR1 is MNHEY and CDR2 is SVGEGT. As DNA, the CDR3 is TGTGCCAGCAGTGGGCCGGGACAGGGCTACGAGCAGTACTTC. It yields the protein CASSGPGQGYEQYF.

This clonotype turned up a few times. The genes are TRBV3-1 and TRBJ1-1; a possible D gene is TRBD1 (5 bases). Trimming shortened V by 7 bases and J by 7 bases, and 16 bases separated the two germline ends. There are 13 residues in the CDR3. Per germline, CDR1 LGHDT and CDR2 YNNKEL (reference sequence). CDR3 loop: CASTFSGGGEAFF. Written as DNA, the CDR3 is TGTGCCAGCACTTTCTCAGGTGGGGGTGAAGCTTTCTTT.

V is TRBV20-1 and J is TRBJ2-1, with D maybe TRBD2 (6 bases). This CDR3 has 16 amino acids. Germline values: CDR1 DFQATT, CDR2 SNEGSKA (reference sequence). The ends were cut back, 6 bases at V and 6 bases at J, with 24 bases in the middle. The DNA of the CDR3 is TGCAGTGCAACTTTTCTCGGGGACTTTCTCCTCAATGAGCAGTTCTTC. This translates into CSATFLGDFLLNEQFF.

The genes are TRBV29-1 and TRBJ2-7, with 10 positions matching TRBD1. This CDR3 comprises 13 residues. V shed 6 bases, J shed 5 bases, and the junction held 7 bases outside the gene matches. Germline V lookup: CDR1 SQVTM, CDR2 ANQGSEA. CDR3 in amino acids: CSVQTGGRDEQYF. CDR3 bases: TGCAGCGTCCAGACAGGGGGCCGGGACGAGCAGTACTTC.

The rearrangement links TRBV7-2 to TRBJ2-3, with 7 bases identical to TRBD1. V trimming: 5 bases; J trimming: 6 bases; junction bases outside the gene matches: 8. This CDR3 comprises 14 residues. CDR1 and CDR2 from the germline V gene are SGHTA and FQGNSA. The CDR3 DNA reads TGTGCCAGCAGCACCCGACAGGGTACGGATACGCAGTATTTT. Amino acid sequence: CASSTRQGTDTQYF.

This chain joins TRBV5-1 and TRBJ2-3; D call uncertain. Germline V CDR1 and CDR2: SGHRS, YFSETQ. Deletions cut 0 bases from V and 5 bases from J, with 13 bases between. The CDR3 runs 15 residues. DNA for the CDR3: TGCGCCAGCAGCTTGGATGGGGTTTCTGGAGATACGCAGTATTTT. This encodes CASSLDGVSGDTQYF.

The rearrangement joins TRBV5-5 to TRBJ2-5; 7 bases match TRBD1. The CDR3 spans 15 residues. In germline, CDR1 is SGHKS, CDR2 YYEKEE (reference sequence). V lost 4 bases and J lost 2; bases outside the gene matches: 8. CDR3 loop: CASSPRTGTQETQYF. CDR3 DNA sequence: TGTGCCAGCAGCCCGAGGACAGGAACGCAAGAGACCCAGTACTTC.

The table lists this clonotype with a few counts. A junction end diverges from the germline sequence, so it may reflect a read error. The rearrangement uses TRBV4-1 and TRBJ2-3; TRBD1 matches at 7 bases. Germline assignment: CDR1 MGHRA and CDR2 YSYEKL. This CDR3 region has 13 residues. The CDR3 sequence is CASSQVGTDTQYF. The CDR3 DNA reads as TGCGCCAGCAGCCAAGTAGGGACAGACACGCAGTATTTT.

The genes are TRBV12-3 or TRBV12-4 and TRBJ2-3; 8 bases are shared with TRBD1. J lost 2 bases, V lost 7 bases, and 5 bases had no gene match. The CDR3 has 14 residues. The CDR3 DNA reads as TGTGCCAGCAATCAGGACAGGGCCACAGATACGCAGTATTTT. As protein: CASNQDRATDTQYF.

This chain connects TRBV15 to TRBJ2-5; 10 bases agree with TRBD2. The CDR3 totals 17 residues. Germline V gene lookup returns CDR1 LNHNV and CDR2 YYDKDF (reference sequence). V dropped 0 bases and J dropped 5; count of bases not matched to a gene: 9. The CDR3 sequence: CATSRDPAGGIQETQYF. CDR3 sequence (DNA): TGTGCCACCAGCAGAGATCCAGCGGGAGGGATACAGGAGACCCAGTACTTC.